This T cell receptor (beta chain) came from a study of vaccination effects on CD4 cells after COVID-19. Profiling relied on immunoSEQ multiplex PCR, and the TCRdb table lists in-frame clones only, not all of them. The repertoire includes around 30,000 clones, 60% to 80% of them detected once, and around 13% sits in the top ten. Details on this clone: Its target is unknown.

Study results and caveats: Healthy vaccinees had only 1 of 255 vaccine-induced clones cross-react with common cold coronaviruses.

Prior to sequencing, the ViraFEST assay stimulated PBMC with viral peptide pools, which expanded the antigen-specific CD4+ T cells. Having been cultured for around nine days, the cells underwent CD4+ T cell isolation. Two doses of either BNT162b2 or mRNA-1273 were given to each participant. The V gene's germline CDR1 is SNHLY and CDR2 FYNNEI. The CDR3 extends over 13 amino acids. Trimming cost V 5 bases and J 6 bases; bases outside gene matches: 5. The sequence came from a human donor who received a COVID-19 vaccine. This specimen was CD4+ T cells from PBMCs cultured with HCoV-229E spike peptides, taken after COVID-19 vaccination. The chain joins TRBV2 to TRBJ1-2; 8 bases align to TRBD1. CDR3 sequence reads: CASSYRGLDGYTF. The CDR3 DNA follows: TGTGCCAGCAGTTACAGGGGGTTGGATGGCTACACCTTC.